This TCR beta chain was documented in a study of response to subunit inactivated influenza vaccine. Study-level findings and limits: A suggestion made by the authors is that each seasonal influenza vaccination recruits few new T cells.

Germline assignment: CDR1 SQVTM and CDR2 ANQGSEA. The ends lost 6 bases at V and 3 bases at J; junction bases unmatched: 2. The CDR3 extends over 13 amino acids. One entry per CDR3 protein, called by TCRdb with MiXCR from the RT-PCR reads. Here the sample spans some 550,000 distinct CDR3 sequences, around a quarter being singletons. About this clonotype itself: Its target is unknown.

These records were also assigned to another study, of T cells expressing NK-cell markers. As reported in that work: TCR beta cDNA was generated via 5'RACE template switching incorporating UMIs. Dominant NKG2C+ clonotypes accounted for about 1.0-8% of CD8+ T cells in more than 5 donors. Researchers report these clonotypes also headed the CD3+CD56-NKG2C+ fraction in a handful of donors.

The chain is built from TRBV29-1 and TRBJ2-2, with TRBD1 matching over 9 bases. This clonotype originated in a man aged 45-65 years who received an inactivated influenza vaccine. Specimen: CD4+ T cells sorted from PBMCs, collected 12 days after vaccination. The CDR3, as DNA: TGCAGCGTATGGACAGGGGACACCGGGGAGCTGTTTTTT. It is translated as CSVWTGDTGELFF.